A selection of T cell receptor beta chains follows, all from one sample in a study of blood T cell repertoires in COVID-19. Using immunoSEQ multiplex PCR, the repertoire was profiled, and TCRdb retains in-frame clones only, with some absent. The table has some 57,000 clones, around 88% seen once. The sequenced material came from peripheral blood. Source of these receptors: an elderly woman with acute or convalescent COVID-19. Each CDR3 is given with its conserved first and last residue. D genes are given only for firm matches. Not every row has a clone size; where given, it reads once, few, many or a size class.

TRBV11-2	TRBD1	TRBJ1-1	few	CASSSTQGAREAFF	TGTGCCAGCAGCTCCACACAGGGGGCCCGGGAAGCTTTCTTT
TRBV10-3	-	TRBJ1-6	-	CAISGQDNSPLHF	TGTGCCATCAGTGGACAGGATAATTCACCCCTCCACTTT
TRBV30	TRBD1	TRBJ1-2	-	CAFSRQGAANYGYTF	TGTGCCTTCTCCCGGCAGGGGGCCGCTAACTATGGCTACACCTTC
TRBV7-9	-	TRBJ2-6	-	CASRHLRDSGANVLTF	TGTGCCAGCAGGCATCTCCGGGATTCAGGGGCCAACGTCCTGACTTTC
TRBV3-1/TRBV3-2	-	TRBJ1-2	-	CASSQAPGSYGYTF	TGTGCCAGCAGCCAAGCCCCAGGGTCTTATGGCTACACCTTC
TRBV19	-	TRBJ1-1	-	CASSSPGTPNTEAFF	TGTGCCAGTAGCAGTCCCGGGACACCTAACACTGAAGCTTTCTTT
TRBV5-6	-	TRBJ1-3	-	CASSSPIPGLSGNTIYF	TGTGCCAGCAGCTCTCCCATCCCGGGACTCTCTGGAAACACCATATATTTT
TRBV7-3	-	TRBJ2-5	few	CASSQRQSETQYF	TGTGCCAGCAGCCAACGACAGTCGGAGACCCAGTACTTC
TRBV7-3	TRBD1	TRBJ1-1	-	CASSLSLDREAFF	TGTGCCAGCAGCTTAAGTCTGGACAGGGAAGCTTTCTTT
TRBV5-1	-	TRBJ2-3	-	CASSTERGSTDTQYF	TGCGCCAGCAGCACCGAACGGGGTAGCACAGATACGCAGTATTTT
TRBV10-3	TRBD1	TRBJ1-6	few	CAISDVSAGGSPLHF	TGTGCCATCAGTGATGTTTCTGCAGGGGGCTCACCCCTCCACTTT
TRBV6-5	TRBD1	TRBJ1-2	-	CASFGTGGDVYGYTF	TGTGCCAGCTTCGGGACAGGGGGCGACGTTTATGGCTACACCTTC
TRBV23-1	TRBD2	TRBJ2-1	-	CASSQSGAGGLFNEQFF	TGCGCCAGCAGTCAATCAGGGGCGGGGGGGCTTTTCAATGAGCAGTTCTTC
TRBV3-1/TRBV3-2	-	TRBJ1-1	-	CASSHSAGHRNTEAFF	TGTGCCAGCAGCCACTCTGCTGGGCACCGGAACACTGAAGCTTTCTTT
TRBV6-5	TRBD1	TRBJ1-3	-	CASSYAGTVTGNTIYF	TGTGCCAGCAGTTACGCCGGGACAGTAACTGGAAACACCATATATTTT
TRBV19	-	TRBJ1-2	-	CASTGVGYGYTF	TGTGCCAGTACGGGGGTTGGCTATGGCTACACCTTC
TRBV3-1/TRBV3-2	-	TRBJ1-4	-	CASSRYNREGEKLFF	TGTGCCAGCAGCCGATATAACAGGGAGGGTGAAAAACTGTTTTTT
TRBV11-2	-	TRBJ2-3	once	CASSSAPGATDTQYF	TGTGCCAGCAGCTCCGCCCCGGGAGCCACAGATACGCAGTATTTT